These T cell receptor beta chains were read from a single sample in a study of cytomegalovirus exposure and HLA in healthy donors. Data came from immunoSEQ multiplex PCR; TCRdb stores just in-frame clones and leaves some out. The data show roughly 100,000 clones, 70% seen once. Sequenced sample: PBMCs. These receptors were obtained from a man aged 35 to 55 in good health and CMV-seropositive. Both conserved end residues are trimmed from each CDR3. The order of the fields is J gene, clone size, V gene, CDR3 length, CDR3 protein. The size of a clone is reported for some rows only, either as once, few or many, or as a class for expanded clones.

TRBJ2-1,NA,TRBV7-9,11,ASSFVVAGEQF
TRBJ1-6,NA,TRBV28,11,ASGDSGGASSD
TRBJ2-7,NA,TRBV27,15,ASSPQRLDSLSREQY
TRBJ1-1,NA,TRBV6-1,12,ASSSGTGELKAF
TRBJ2-1,NA,TRBV29-1,12,SVSGTSGNFEQF
TRBJ2-7,NA,TRBV29-1,11,SVDTSGSYEQY
TRBJ1-1,NA,TRBV5-6,11,ASSLGDSSEAF
TRBJ1-2,once,TRBV4-3,13,ASSQDAGNNYGYT
TRBJ1-5,once,TRBV18,16,ASSPPLSQGRVDQPQH
TRBJ2-7,NA,TRBV7-2,14,ASSFSRTSPAYEQY
TRBJ1-4,NA,TRBV28,11,ASSYGLNEKLF
TRBJ1-2,NA,TRBV20-1,9,SASQSNGYT
TRBJ1-2,NA,TRBV30,13,AWSRGQGAPGGYT
TRBJ1-1,NA,TRBV2,11,ASNGQMNTEAF
TRBJ1-5,few,TRBV5-4,15,ASSQEAMGQGGQPQH
TRBJ1-3,few,TRBV25-1,12,ASSDLGAGNTIY
TRBJ2-6,few,TRBV13,13,ASSLRSSGANVLT
TRBJ2-1,NA,TRBV6-1,14,ASSGTGTRANHEQF
TRBJ2-1,NA,TRBV5-1,12,ASSLFSSGNEQF
TRBJ2-3,NA,TRBV7-3,14,ASSSRQGLSTDTQY
TRBJ2-5,NA,TRBV6-5,13,ASCIGLAGQETQY
TRBJ2-7,NA,TRBV10-3,13,AISDLPGQVTVQY
TRBJ2-1,NA,TRBV30,13,AWSVGAGGYNEQF